This T cell receptor beta chain was sequenced during a study of blood T cell repertoires in COVID-19 (dated by TCRdb to about 2020). In terms of the full investigation: Samples from collaborators originated in the United States, Italy and Spain and spanned both the acute and convalescent phases of COVID-19. The material from the prospective study consisted of cDNA or gDNA derived from T cells, B-cell-depleted T cells, or PBMCs. The dataset comprised deeply sampled blood TCRbeta repertoires from subjects exposed to, actively infected with, or recovered from COVID-19. A freely available public database, intended as a resource for researchers studying the immune response to SARS-CoV-2, is where the repertoires were released. Samples came from the ongoing ImmuneRACE study (first 160 participants) plus 1,254 subjects from 6 global collaborators. A de-identified subject ID, COVID-19 status, age in years and sex were almost always included in the sample metadata. HLA class I and class II types, where available, came from metadata supplied by the sample provider rather than from assay-based typing. The research as a whole found: The amount of clinical and demographic metadata varied by source and participant and was provided uncurated.

TCRbeta CDR3 regions were amplified from genomic DNA using the immunoSEQ Assay, a bias-controlled multiplex PCR. The paper's data handling went like this. Nucleated cell counts per sample were estimated from amplification of reference gene primers within the assay. Sequence reads were collapsed and filtered to measure the absolute abundance of every unique TCRbeta CDR3 rearrangement. For each sample, productive Simpson clonality was calculated by taking the square root of Simpson's diversity index across productive rearrangements. TCRdb carries this immuneACCESS record with in-frame sequences only. Its versions omit some clonotypes, under half of them owing to an unresolved V gene in the studies checked, with the rest unexplained. That table supplies the V and J calls and clone size; D and trimming were determined from the DNA. Here the sample has about 400,000 clones; about 89% occur a single time. Together, the top ten hold about 1.2% of the sample.

The collaborating institutions used their own protocols to collect whole blood in K2EDTA tubes. For TCRbeta analysis, collaborators shipped samples in one of three forms: frozen whole blood, isolated PBMCs, or DNA extracted from either of those sample types. A remark on this clone: Its antigen remains undetermined. Per-nucleotide qualities are absent, and no much larger clonotype sits a single base away.

The germline V gene (reference sequence) specifies LNHDA as CDR1 and SQIVND as CDR2. The CDR3 sequence holds 15 residues, the cysteine and phenylalanine included. CDR3 DNA only is kept here, 45 bases in frame from base 1. The V end loses 1 base and the J end loses 0 bases, and a stretch of 9 bases separates them. What was sequenced was peripheral blood. The receptor comes from a middle-aged man with acute or convalescent COVID-19. The chain is encoded by TRBV19 joined to TRBJ2-5; TRBD1 is a weak D gene call, 6 bases matching. CDR3 region: CASSIGQAYQETQYF. The sequence in DNA is TGTGCCAGTAGTATAGGACAGGCGTACCAAGAGACCCAGTACTTC.